This is a list of T cell receptor beta chains from one sample in a study of blood T cell repertoires in COVID-19. Only in-frame clones appear in the TCRdb table, and some are missing; sequencing was by immunoSEQ multiplex PCR. The table records fewer than 85,000 clones, roughly 78% of them present only once. The sample consisted of peripheral blood. The receptors originated from a human donor in a cohort sampled during active COVID-19. CDR3s leave out the opening cysteine and the closing phenylalanine or tryptophan.

cdr3_aa,v_call,j_call
ASVYHPNYGYT,TRBV7-9,TRBJ1-2
ASSEEQFAGELF,TRBV2,TRBJ2-2
ASSQDRNTGNTIY,TRBV4-1,TRBJ1-3
ASSQNTQY,TRBV7-9,TRBJ2-3
ASSFRVGQPQH,TRBV12-3/TRBV12-4,TRBJ1-5
ASSRSGGRTAGMGGGYT,TRBV5-1,TRBJ1-2
ASSLSRTRGNEQF,TRBV27,TRBJ2-1
ASRRDSDSYT,TRBV5-1,TRBJ1-2
ASSQVRSSPLH,TRBV14,TRBJ1-6
ASSLGTSGDNEQF,TRBV7-8,TRBJ2-1
ASSNQPGYEQY,TRBV19,TRBJ2-7
ASSSGLFPEETQY,TRBV7-9,TRBJ2-5